This T cell receptor (beta chain) originates from a study of blood T cell repertoires in COVID-19. The germline V gene encodes CDR1 ENHRY and CDR2 SYGVKD. V trimming: 10 bases; J trimming: 2 bases; junction bases outside the gene matches: 8. The CDR3 runs to 14 residues. Participants' own reports of clinical history determined their cohort assignment. This clone occurred once. Using immunoSEQ multiplex PCR, the repertoire was profiled, and TCRdb retains in-frame clones only, with some absent. In the table there are 100,000 to 150,000 clones, about 86% of which are singletons. The TCR comes from a man between 35 and 55 years old with acute COVID-19. The chain is built from TRBV10-3 and TRBJ1-5, with 7 bases lining up with TRBD1. The material sequenced was PBMCs or T cells enriched from blood (not recorded which). DNA of the CDR3: TGTGCCACGAAGGGGGCCCGGGGCAATCAGCCCCAGCATTTT. Its translation is CATKGARGNQPQHF.